One sample yielded the 19 T cell receptor beta chains listed below, sequenced in a study of technical replicates of blood from a handful of donors. Assay: immunoSEQ multiplex PCR; the TCRdb copy retains only in-frame clones and omits some. Of fewer than 70,000 clones listed, 70% to 90% are singletons. What was sequenced was PBMCs. The receptors come from a human donor in good health. Some clones in this sample may be carry-over from other donors' samples.

The J gene is TRBJ2-1, the V gene TRBV4-1; unclear D gene. The CDR3 is 14 residues long. The V gene's germline CDR1 is MGHRA and CDR2 YSYEKL. Trimming took off 2 bases at V and 9 bases at J, with 14 bases between the two ends. The CDR3 protein is CASSQKLLSVEQFF. The CDR3 region has the DNA TGCGCCAGCAGCCAAAAACTCCTCTCCGTTGAGCAGTTCTTC.

The CDR3 sequence is CAISATQGPYEQYF. CDR3 DNA: TGTGCCATCAGTGCAACACAGGGCCCCTACGAGCAGTACTTC. The V and J genes are TRBV10-3 and TRBJ2-7, with a tentative D call TRBD1 (6 bases). The CDR3 extends over 14 amino acids. Germline V gene lookup returns CDR1 ENHRY and CDR2 SYGVKD. Trimming stripped 4 bases from V and 2 bases from J, with 12 bases between.

V and J are TRBV27 and TRBJ2-7; the match to TRBD2 covers 11 bases. Germline V lookup: CDR1 MNHEY, CDR2 SMNVEV (reference sequence). J was trimmed by 4 bases and V by 3 bases; bases with no gene match: 2. The length of the CDR3 is 14 residues. Written as DNA, the CDR3 is TGTGCCAGCAGTTTGCTAGCGGGGGGTTACGAGCAGTACTTC. Its protein product is CASSLLAGGYEQYF.

The chain recombines TRBV5-1 with TRBJ2-1; D not certain. This CDR3 spans 12 amino acids. V was pared by 1 base and J by 9 bases, with 8 bases between. Germline lookup yields CDR1 SGHRS and CDR2 YFSETQ. DNA for the CDR3: TGCGCCAGCAGCTTGATCTTCGGTGAGCAGTTCTTC. It specifies CASSLIFGEQFF.

The chain uses TRBV21-1 and TRBJ1-1; the D call in the table, TRBD1, was not verified against the DNA. TRBV21-1 is a pseudogene. The CDR3 sequence is 14 residues long. The CDR3 nucleotides read TGTGCCAGCAAAACCGGAGAACTGACAGCTGAAGCTTTCTTT. Its protein product is CASKTGELTAEAFF.

This clone was picked up a small number of times. The gene calls are TRBV7-9 and TRBJ2-7, with 7 nucleotides matching TRBD1. CDR3 length: 16 amino acids. V trimming: 3 bases; J trimming: 2 bases; junction bases outside the gene matches: 10. The germline gives CDR1 SEHNR, CDR2 FQNEAQ (reference sequence). The CDR3 loop is CASSLAGQVGAYEQYF. CDR3 sequence (DNA): TGTGCCAGCAGCTTGGCCGGACAGGTTGGGGCCTACGAGCAGTACTTC.

This clone was seen a handful of times. V usage is TRBV27 and J usage is TRBJ2-7; 7 bases agree with TRBD2. CDR3 length equals 16 residues. Per germline, CDR1 MNHEY and CDR2 SMNVEV (reference sequence). V shed 1 base and J 1 base; nucleotides not matched to a gene: 7. The CDR3 region is CASSLLATSVSYEQYF. The CDR3 DNA reads as TGTGCCAGCAGTTTATTGGCCACTAGCGTATCCTACGAGCAGTACTTC.

In its sample, this clone was seen once. The rearrangement links TRBV19 to TRBJ1-4, with D possibly TRBD1 on 6 matching bases. The CDR3 extends over 15 amino acids. Germline V gives CDR1 LNHDA, CDR2 SQIVND (reference sequence). The V gene lost 3 bases and the J gene lost 3 bases, with 11 bases spanning the gap. The CDR3 DNA reads TGTGCCAGTAGTATCGGGGGGGCCTCTAATGAAAAACTGTTTTTT. This codes for CASSIGGASNEKLFF.

This sequence joins TRBV9 and TRBJ2-2; 10 bases map to TRBD2. Trimming took 3 bases from V and 2 from J; bases not matched to a gene: 7. The CDR3 consists of 17 residues. The V gene's germline CDR1 is SGDLS and CDR2 YYNGEE. The CDR3, as DNA: TGTGCCAGCAGCGACCGGACTAGCGGAAAAAACACCGGGGAGCTGTTTTTT. Its translation: CASSDRTSGKNTGELFF.

The rearrangement links TRBV4-3 to TRBJ2-2, with 7 bases that match TRBD1. This CDR3 comprises 14 residues. V shed 4 bases, J shed 6 bases, and the junction held 5 bases outside the gene matches. Germline V gene data show CDR1 as LGHNA and CDR2 as YSLEER. CDR3 sequence: CASSLGRGSGELFF. The DNA of the CDR3 is TGCGCCAGCAGCCTGGGCAGGGGGTCCGGGGAGCTGTTTTTT.

V gene TRBV7-9 combines with J gene TRBJ1-5; D is unresolved. V was trimmed by 5 bases and J by 1 base, leaving 9 bases between them. The CDR3 contains 14 residues. Germline V gene data show CDR1 as SEHNR and CDR2 as FQNEAQ (reference sequence). The CDR3 region is CASSPEVSNQPQHF. In DNA form, the CDR3 reads TGTGCCAGCAGCCCGGAGGTCAGCAATCAGCCCCAGCATTTT.

The V call is TRBV4-3, the J call TRBJ2-7; TRBD1 matches 7 bases. The V and J ends lost 0 bases and 6 bases, in that order; junction bases with no gene match: 5. The CDR3 loop spans 14 amino acids. Germline V CDR1 and CDR2: LGHNA, YSLEER. The chain's CDR3 is CASSQDNRGREQYF. Here the CDR3 DNA reads TGCGCCAGCAGCCAAGATAACAGGGGACGCGAGCAGTACTTC.

This chain connects TRBV7-2 to TRBJ2-7; D may be TRBD2 (6 bases). The V and J ends lost 5 bases and 1 base respectively, with 18 bases between them. Germline loops: CDR1 SGHTA, CDR2 FQGNSA. This CDR3 is built from 16 residues. DNA of the CDR3: TGTGCCAGCAGCCGGGAGCCGGGACTCTGGTCCTACGAGCAGTACTTC. It encodes CASSREPGLWSYEQYF.

The chain has TRBV18 and TRBJ1-5; D may be TRBD1 (5 bases). CDR1 is KGHSH, CDR2 LQKENI, per germline. V was shortened by 5 bases and J by 3 bases, with 11 bases between the two germline ends. This CDR3 is 14 amino acids long. CDR3 sequence: CASSTGQYNQPQHF. CDR3 in DNA: TGTGCCAGCTCAACCGGACAATACAATCAGCCCCAGCATTTT.

The CDR3 region has the DNA TGTGCCAGCAGCCAAGGGGACTCCCATCCGCAGTATTTT. It translates to CASSQGDSHPQYF. The J gene is TRBJ2-3, the V gene TRBV4-2; possible D gene TRBD2, 6 bases. V was clipped by 1 base and J by 10 bases, with 12 bases between them. This CDR3 comprises 13 residues. Germline V gene data show CDR1 as LGHNA and CDR2 as YNFKEQ.

This chain's CDR3 is CASSKGAKTLGTDTQYF. CDR3 DNA: TGCGCCAGCAGCAAAGGGGCCAAAACTTTGGGCACAGATACGCAGTATTTT. This chain links TRBV5-1 with TRBJ2-3; weak D call: TRBD1 (5 bases). The V end lost 4 bases, the J end lost 1 base, and 19 bases lay between the germline ends. The germline CDR1 and CDR2 sequences are SGHRS and YFSETQ. The CDR3 loop spans 17 amino acids.

This clone appeared a few times. The chain has TRBV5-6 and TRBJ2-1; unclear D gene. Trimming pared 1 base from V and 5 bases from J, leaving 13 bases between. Looked up from germline, CDR1 is SGHDT and CDR2 is YYEEEE. This CDR3 has 15 residues. Here the CDR3 DNA reads TGTGCCAGCAGCTTGTTTCCGAGAAGCGACAATGAGCAGTTCTTC. It translates to CASSLFPRSDNEQFF. Variable domain in full (rest from reference TRBV5-6 and TRBJ2-1): DAGVTQSPTHLIKTRGQQVTLRCSPKSGHDTVSWYQQALGQGPQFIFQYYEEEERQRGNFPDRFSGHQFPNYSSELNVNALLLGDSALYLCASSLFPRSDNEQFFGPGTRLTVL.

The chain employs TRBV2 and TRBJ2-5; TRBD2 matches at 9 bases. CDR1 and CDR2 (germline): SNHLY, FYNNEI. The CDR3 length is 15 residues. V was clipped by 6 bases and J by 1 base; unmatched bases: 6. CDR3 in amino acids: CASSRLTSGQETQYF. The CDR3 DNA reads as TGTGCCAGCAGCAGACTGACTAGCGGCCAAGAGACCCAGTACTTC.

The CDR3 region is CASSRQENSPLHF. The CDR3 DNA reads as TGTGCCAGCTCGCGACAGGAGAATTCACCCCTCCACTTT. The rearrangement uses TRBV18 and TRBJ1-6; tentative D call: TRBD1 (6 bases). CDR3 length equals 13 residues. V was trimmed by 6 bases and J by 7 bases, leaving 10 bases between them. Germline CDR1 is KGHSH and CDR2 is LQKENI.